These T cell receptor beta chains were read from a single sample in a study of CD8+ T cells in alopecia areata. Sequencing used immunoSEQ multiplex PCR; TCRdb keeps in-frame clones, though not all of them. The sample holds approximately 280,000 clones; about 62% are singletons and the top ten take about 1.7%. Material: CD4+ T cells sorted from blood, obtained at week 24, from a patient treated with tofacitinib. These receptor sequences come from a human donor with alopecia areata. Both conserved end residues are part of each CDR3. D genes are given only for firm matches. For some rows the clone size is stated as once, few or many, or as a class when expanded; others skip it.

TRBV29-1	-	TRBJ1-1	-	TGCAGCTATGGACCGCAGTTGGGGAAAGCTTTCTTT	CSYGPQLGKAFF
TRBV11-2	-	TRBJ2-5	-	TGTGCCAGCAGCTTACGTGGGGCGGGTGAGGGGAGCCGATACTTC	CASSLRGAGEGSRYF
TRBV5-1	-	TRBJ2-1	-	TGCGCCAGCAGCTTGGGAGTGGTAACGAGCTCCTACAATGAGCAGTTCTTC	CASSLGVVTSSYNEQFF
TRBV7-7	-	TRBJ2-5	-	TGTGCTAGCAGCTTAGGCGTGGGGGTAGAGACCCAGTACTTC	CASSLGVGVETQYF
TRBV29-1	-	TRBJ1-3	-	TGCAGCGTTAGCAGACCCTTAAGCTCTGGAAACACCATATATTTT	CSVSRPLSSGNTIYF
TRBV29-1	TRBD1	TRBJ2-7	few	TGCAGCGTTGAAAGGGACAGAGTCTACGAGCAGTACTTC	CSVERDRVYEQYF
TRBV5-4	-	TRBJ2-7	-	TGTGCCAGCAGCCGCGGGACCAGCAACTACGAGCAGTACTTC	CASSRGTSNYEQYF
TRBV7-3	TRBD1	TRBJ2-2	many	TGTGCCAGCAGCCGGACAGGGCATAACACCGGGGAGCTGTTTTTT	CASSRTGHNTGELFF
TRBV15	-	TRBJ1-2	-	TGTGCCACCAGCAGAGATCGGGATAGAAGGGGATATGGCTACACCTTC	CATSRDRDRRGYGYTF
TRBV4-1	-	TRBJ2-7	-	TGCGCCAGCAGCCAAGCGCAGGGGAGGTCCTACGAGCAGTACTTC	CASSQAQGRSYEQYF
TRBV9	-	TRBJ2-1	-	TGTGCCAGCAGCGTAGCTCCCGGGAATGAGCAGTTCTTC	CASSVAPGNEQFF
TRBV30	-	TRBJ2-5	few	TGTGCCTGGAGCCCCCGAGAGACCCAGTACTTC	CAWSPRETQYF
TRBV30	-	TRBJ1-1	-	TGTGCCTGGAGGGGGAACAGTGAAGCTTTCTTT	CAWRGNSEAFF
TRBV9	TRBD2	TRBJ2-3	-	TGTGCCAGCAGCGTAAGCGGGGCCACAGATACGCAGTATTTT	CASSVSGATDTQYF
TRBV7-2	-	TRBJ2-7	-	TGTGCCAGCAGCTTAAGCCATAGCCTCTCCTACGAGCAGTACTTC	CASSLSHSLSYEQYF
TRBV29-1	TRBD2	TRBJ2-3	-	TGCAGCGTTATGAGCGGGGGGCCGAGAGATACGCAGTATTTT	CSVMSGGPRDTQYF
TRBV30	-	TRBJ2-1	few	TGTGCCTGGAGTGTACGTGGGGGGCGGTACAATGAGCAGTTCTTC	CAWSVRGGRYNEQFF
TRBV27	-	TRBJ2-1	-	TGTGCCAGCAGTTTAGGCAGGGGCCTACTCTACAATGAGCAGTTCTTC	CASSLGRGLLYNEQFF
TRBV18	TRBD1	TRBJ1-4	-	TGTGCCAGCTCACCGTTGGCAGGGGGATTCGAAAAACTGTTTTTT	CASSPLAGGFEKLFF
TRBV29-1	TRBD1	TRBJ1-2	-	TGCAGCGTTGATGGGGACAGGGGACTCTACACCTTC	CSVDGDRGLYTF
TRBV9	TRBD2	TRBJ2-3	-	TGTGCCAGCAGCGTAGCGGAGTCTAGCGGGGCAAATACGCAGTATTTT	CASSVAESSGANTQYF
TRBV28	TRBD1	TRBJ2-6	few	TGTGCCAGCAGTCATGACAGGGTTGGGGCCAACGTCCTGACTTTC	CASSHDRVGANVLTF
TRBV29-1	-	TRBJ2-5	-	TGCAGCGTGAGGGTTTTAGGCGAGACCCAGTACTTC	CSVRVLGETQYF
TRBV7-9	-	TRBJ2-6	-	TGTGCCAGCAGCTTTATACGCAGGGGTCTGTCTGGGGCCAACGTCCTGACTTTC	CASSFIRRGLSGANVLTF
TRBV29-1	-	TRBJ2-5	few	TGCAGCGCTAGGCGAAGCCCACAAGAGACCCAGTACTTC	CSARRSPQETQYF
TRBV4-1	-	TRBJ1-6	-	TGCGCCAGCAGCCAAGATCAGGGGCCAAGCTCCTATAATTCACCCCTCCACTTT	CASSQDQGPSSYNSPLHF
TRBV28	TRBD1	TRBJ1-1	few	TGTGCCAGCAGTTGGGACAGTTACACTGAAGCTTTCTTT	CASSWDSYTEAFF
TRBV4-2	-	TRBJ2-1	-	TGTGCCAGCAGCCAAGTTGCAGGCAGATGGGATGAGCAGTTCTTC	CASSQVAGRWDEQFF
TRBV27	-	TRBJ2-3	-	TGTGCCAGCAGTTTCGTCCTTGGGGGGACAGATACGCAGTATTTT	CASSFVLGGTDTQYF
TRBV2	TRBD2	TRBJ2-1	many	TGTGCCAGCAGTCGAGGGACTAGTCAGGGCATTACGAAGCAGTTCTTC	CASSRGTSQGITKQFF
TRBV15	-	TRBJ1-1	-	TGTGCCACCAGCAGAGGGACAGTAAACACTGAAGCTTTCTTT	CATSRGTVNTEAFF
TRBV4-1	-	TRBJ2-3	once	TGCGCCAGCAGCCAGGGGGGCGTAGGGAATACGCAGTATTTT	CASSQGGVGNTQYF
TRBV30	TRBD1	TRBJ1-4	-	TGTGCCTGGAGTAGACAGGGTCATGAAAAACTGTTTTTT	CAWSRQGHEKLFF
TRBV30	-	TRBJ1-2	-	TGTGCCTGGAGTGTACTGGTCCTTAACTATGGCTACACCTTC	CAWSVLVLNYGYTF
TRBV27	-	TRBJ2-7	-	TGTGCCAGCAGTTTATCTCAGGGTGGGGAGCAGTACTTC	CASSLSQGGEQYF
TRBV11-2	TRBD1	TRBJ2-1	many	TGTGCCAGCAGCTTAGATCTAGGCAGGGGGAGCTACAATGAGCAGTTCTTC	CASSLDLGRGSYNEQFF
TRBV27	-	TRBJ2-1	-	TGTGCCAGCAGTCCCGACGGGGGCAGGGGGATATACAAGAACAATGAGCAGTTCTTC	CASSPDGGRGIYKNNEQFF
TRBV4-1	-	TRBJ1-5	-	TGCGCCAGCAGCCAAGGCTACACCAGCAATCAGCCCCAGCATTTT	CASSQGYTSNQPQHF
TRBV10-3	TRBD1	TRBJ2-3	few	TGTGCCATCAGTGAGGGGGACAGGGATGCAGATACGCAGTATTTT	CAISEGDRDADTQYF
TRBV27	-	TRBJ1-6	-	TGTGCCAGCAGTTACGGAGGGGAGGCCCTCCACTTT	CASSYGGEALHF
TRBV7-2	TRBD1	TRBJ1-4	-	TGTGCCAGCAGCCAGACCGGGACAGGGAATGAAAAACTGTTTTTT	CASSQTGTGNEKLFF
TRBV6-5	-	TRBJ2-2	-	TGTGCCAGCAGTTACCGACATGGGAACACCGGGGAGCTGTTTTTT	CASSYRHGNTGELFF
TRBV6-5	-	TRBJ1-1	-	TGTGCCAGCACCCAGGGGACAGAAGCTTTCTTT	CASTQGTEAFF
TRBV4-1	-	TRBJ2-3	-	TGCGCCAGCAGCCGACAAACGGGACATAACACAGATACGCAGTATTTT	CASSRQTGHNTDTQYF
TRBV7-3	-	TRBJ2-7	few	TGTGCCAGCAGCGTTCTCAGGGGGGAAGAGCAGTACTTC	CASSVLRGEEQYF
TRBV10-3	-	TRBJ2-2	few	TGTGCCATCAGGCCGGGAATGGGAATCGGGGAGCTGTTTTTT	CAIRPGMGIGELFF
TRBV5-1	TRBD2	TRBJ2-3	-	TGCGCCAGCAGCTTGACGGCGGGGGGTAGCACAGATACGCAGTATTTT	CASSLTAGGSTDTQYF
TRBV29-1	TRBD1	TRBJ2-7	-	TGCAGCGTCGGACCAAGACAGGGGGCGTACGAGCAGTACTTC	CSVGPRQGAYEQYF
TRBV10-3	-	TRBJ2-2	few	TGTGCCATTAGAATTCGTGAAGTAAACACCGGGGAGCTGTTTTTT	CAIRIREVNTGELFF
TRBV30	-	TRBJ1-6	few	TGTGCCTGGAGTGTCGCAGTTCAGGATTCACCCCTCCACTTT	CAWSVAVQDSPLHF
TRBV7-8	-	TRBJ1-2	-	TGTGCCAGCAGCTCAAGTAGTAACATAAAGAACTATGGCTACACCTTC	CASSSSSNIKNYGYTF
TRBV9	-	TRBJ2-5	-	TGTGCCAGCAGCGTAGATCCGAGCGGATGGACGGAGACCCAGTACTTC	CASSVDPSGWTETQYF
TRBV6-5	-	TRBJ1-2	few	TGTGCCAGCAGTTCCACTCAGGAGCGTTATGGCTACACCTTC	CASSSTQERYGYTF
TRBV28	-	TRBJ2-7	once	TGTGCCAGCAGTTTAGGGCAGACCTACGAGCAGTACTTC	CASSLGQTYEQYF